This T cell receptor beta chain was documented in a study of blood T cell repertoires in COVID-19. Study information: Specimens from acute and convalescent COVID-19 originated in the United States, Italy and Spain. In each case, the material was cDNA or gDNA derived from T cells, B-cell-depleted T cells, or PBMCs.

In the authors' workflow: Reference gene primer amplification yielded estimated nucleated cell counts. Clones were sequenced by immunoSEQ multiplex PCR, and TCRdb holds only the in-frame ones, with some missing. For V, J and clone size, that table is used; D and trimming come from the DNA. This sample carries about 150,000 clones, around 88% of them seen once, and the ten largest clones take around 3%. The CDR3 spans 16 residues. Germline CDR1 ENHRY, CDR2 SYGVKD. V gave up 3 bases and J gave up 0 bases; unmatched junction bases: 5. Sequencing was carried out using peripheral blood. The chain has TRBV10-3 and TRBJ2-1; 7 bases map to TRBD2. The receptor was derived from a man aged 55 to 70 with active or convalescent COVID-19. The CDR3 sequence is CAISEFTSVSYNEQFF. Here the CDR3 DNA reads TGTGCCATCAGTGAATTCACTAGCGTCTCCTACAATGAGCAGTTCTTC.